This T cell receptor beta chain was recovered during a study of technical replicates of blood from several donors. Germline assignment: CDR1 SGHDT and CDR2 YYEEEE. The CDR3 sequence is 16 residues long. After removal of 4 bases from V and 6 bases from J, the junction contained 13 bases not matched to a gene. Here immunoSEQ multiplex PCR was the method, and the copy in TCRdb shows in-frame clones only, minus some. Of over 60,000 clones listed, around 93% are singletons. This TCR came from a human donor in good health. Sequences were obtained from T cells isolated from PBMCs. The chain is built from TRBV5-6 and TRBJ1-5, with TRBD1 matching 7 bases. CDR3 sequence reads: CASSVYRGVRTQPQHF. The DNA for the CDR3 is TGTGCCAGCAGCGTGTACAGGGGCGTGCGGACTCAGCCCCAGCATTTT.